This entry is about one T cell receptor beta chain. This specimen comes from a study of OX40 agonist ivuxolimab in advanced cancers. Germline V CDR1 and CDR2: LGHNA, YSLEER. V was trimmed by 5 bases and J by 2 bases, leaving 10 bases between them. The CDR3 sequence is 13 residues long. Clones were read by immunoSEQ multiplex PCR, and TCRdb kept only the in-frame ones, dropping some. The sample comprises some 20,000 clones, 74% of which are singletons, and about 30% rests with the top ten. This chain joins TRBV4-3 and TRBJ2-7; D is possibly TRBD1 or TRBD2 (5 bases each). The source of this sequence is an adult with an advanced solid tumor such as melanoma, head and neck, liver or kidney cancer. The starting material was CD4+ or CD8+ T cells sorted from blood, obtained in a trial of the OX40 agonist ivuxolimab. CDR3 sequence reads: CASSTRGPYEQYF. The CDR3 nucleotides are TGCGCCAGCAGCACTAGGGGTCCCTACGAGCAGTACTTC.